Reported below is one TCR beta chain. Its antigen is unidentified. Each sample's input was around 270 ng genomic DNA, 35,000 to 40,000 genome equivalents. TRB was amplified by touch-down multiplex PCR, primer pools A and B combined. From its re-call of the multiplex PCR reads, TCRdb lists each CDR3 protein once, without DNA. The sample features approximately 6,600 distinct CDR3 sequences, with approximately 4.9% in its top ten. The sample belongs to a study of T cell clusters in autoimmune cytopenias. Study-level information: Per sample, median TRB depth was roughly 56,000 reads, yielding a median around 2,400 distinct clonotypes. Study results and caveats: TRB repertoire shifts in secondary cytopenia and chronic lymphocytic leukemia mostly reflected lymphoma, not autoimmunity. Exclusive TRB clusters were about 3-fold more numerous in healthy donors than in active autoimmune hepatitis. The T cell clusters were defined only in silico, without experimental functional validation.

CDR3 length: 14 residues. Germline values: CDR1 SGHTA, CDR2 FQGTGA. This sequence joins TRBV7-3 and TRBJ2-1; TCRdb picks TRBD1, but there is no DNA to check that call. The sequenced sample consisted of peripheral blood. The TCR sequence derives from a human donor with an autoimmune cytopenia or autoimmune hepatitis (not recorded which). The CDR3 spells CASSFRQGIDEQFF.